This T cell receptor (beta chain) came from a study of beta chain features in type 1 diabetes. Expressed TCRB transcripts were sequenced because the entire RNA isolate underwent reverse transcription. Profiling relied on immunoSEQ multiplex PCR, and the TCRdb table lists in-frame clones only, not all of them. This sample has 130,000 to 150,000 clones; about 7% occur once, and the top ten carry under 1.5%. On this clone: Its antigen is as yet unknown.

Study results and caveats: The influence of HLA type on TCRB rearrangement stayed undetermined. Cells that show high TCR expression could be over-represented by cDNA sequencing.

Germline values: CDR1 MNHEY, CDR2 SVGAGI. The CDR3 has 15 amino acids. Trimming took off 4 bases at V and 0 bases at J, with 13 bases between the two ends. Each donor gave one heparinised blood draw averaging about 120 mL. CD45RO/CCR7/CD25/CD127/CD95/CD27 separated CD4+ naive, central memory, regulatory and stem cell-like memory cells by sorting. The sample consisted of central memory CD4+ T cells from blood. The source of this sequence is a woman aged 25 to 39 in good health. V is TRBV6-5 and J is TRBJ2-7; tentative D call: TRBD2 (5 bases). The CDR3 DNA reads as TGTGCCAGCAGTTCCTTGGCGGGCCTCTCCTACGAGCAGTACTTC. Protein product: CASSSLAGLSYEQYF.